The clone carrying this T cell receptor (beta chain) was recorded once. This record belongs to a study of blood T cell repertoires in COVID-19. Study-level information: Sites in the United States, Italy and Spain provided acute and convalescent COVID-19 samples. T cells, B-cell-depleted T cells, or PBMCs supplied cDNA or gDNA.

The CDR3 contains 14 residues. Germline-derived CDR1 and CDR2 are SGHVS and FQNEAQ. The J segment lost 2 bases and the V segment lost 3 bases, leaving 0 bases of the junction unmatched. As processed by the authors: Reference gene primer amplification gave estimated nucleated cell counts. The protocol was immunoSEQ multiplex PCR, while the TCRdb copy is restricted to in-frame clones and leaves out a portion. That table supplies the V and J calls and clone size; D and trimming were determined from the DNA. The repertoire holds roughly 500,000 clones, 70% to 90% seen once, with 3.2% in the top ten. The sequenced sample was peripheral blood. This clonotype was obtained from a human donor in a cohort sampled during active COVID-19. This rearrangement joins TRBV7-8 to TRBJ2-1; 8 bases are a match to TRBD1. The CDR3 DNA follows: TGTGCCAGCAGCTTGGGACAGGCCTACAATGAGCAGTTCTTC. As protein: CASSLGQAYNEQFF.